One sample yielded the 29 T cell receptor beta chains listed below, sequenced in a study of blood T cell repertoires in COVID-19. Repertoires were generated with immunoSEQ multiplex PCR, while TCRdb's copy carries only in-frame clones and drops some. The sample lists some 110,000 clones, about 85% seen once, with 1.3% to 1.5% in the top ten. The sequencing input was peripheral blood. The source of these receptors is a middle-aged man with acute or convalescent COVID-19.

This clone appeared a single time. This chain connects TRBV4-1 to TRBJ1-5, with 7 nucleotides matching TRBD1. Germline loops: CDR1 MGHRA, CDR2 YSYEKL. The CDR3 has 15 residues. Losses at the gene ends were 3 bases for V and 2 bases for J; bases not matched to a gene: 4. CDR3 nucleotide sequence: TGCGCCAGCAGCCATGGGACAGTGGGCAATCAGCCCCAGCATTTT. It encodes CASSHGTVGNQPQHF.

V usage is TRBV19 and J usage is TRBJ2-2; TRBD2 matches 11 bases. CDR3 length equals 15 residues. In germline, CDR1 is LNHDA, CDR2 SQIVND (reference sequence). After removal of 5 bases from V and 7 bases from J, the junction contained 6 bases not matched to a gene. This CDR3 reads CASSSGTSGSGELFF. The CDR3 DNA is TGTGCCAGTAGTTCCGGGACTAGCGGTAGCGGGGAGCTGTTTTTT.

J is TRBJ2-3 and V is TRBV19; 10 bases line up with TRBD1. With 5 bases clipped from V and 2 bases from J, the junction kept 4 bases outside the gene matches. CDR1 LNHDA and CDR2 SQIVND come from the germline V gene (reference sequence). CDR3 size: 15 residues. The CDR3 loop is CASSARQGATDTQYF. CDR3 bases: TGTGCCAGTAGTGCCCGACAGGGGGCCACAGATACGCAGTATTTT.

V and J are TRBV6-5 and TRBJ2-5; 8 positions agree with TRBD2. The V gene end was trimmed by 7 bases and the J gene end by 6 bases; junction bases not matched to a gene: 7. CDR3 length: 13 amino acids. CDR1 is MNHEY, CDR2 SVGAGI, per germline. For the CDR3, the DNA is TGTGCCAGCATCCCGAGCGGGGGACAGACCCAGTACTTC. Its translation is CASIPSGGQTQYF.

The chain employs TRBV7-8 and TRBJ1-3, with D uncertain. Trimming pared 1 base from V and 2 bases from J, leaving 9 bases between. This CDR3 spans 15 amino acids. Germline loops: CDR1 SGHVS, CDR2 FQNEAQ. Here the CDR3 reads CASSLGGGPGNTIYF. For the CDR3, the DNA is TGTGCCAGCAGCTTAGGGGGAGGCCCTGGAAACACCATATATTTT.

V usage is TRBV5-4 and J usage is TRBJ2-5; TRBD2 might be the D (7 bases). The germline gives CDR1 SGHNT, CDR2 YYREEE (reference sequence). The CDR3 runs 16 residues. V lost 0 bases to trimming and J lost 5 bases, with 17 bases between them. The CDR3 DNA sequence: TGTGCCAGCAGCTTGGAAGTGGGGGGGCCTTCGGAGACCCAGTACTTC. It translates to CASSLEVGGPSETQYF.

The CDR3 coding sequence is TGTGCCAGCAGCAGGGGGGGGAGCGGTAGCTCCTATAATTCACCCCTCCACTTT. It is translated as CASSRGGSGSSYNSPLHF. The chain recombines TRBV21-1 with TRBJ1-6. TRBV21-1 is flagged as a pseudogene. This CDR3 region has 18 residues.

The chain joins TRBV19 to TRBJ2-7, with 8 bases matching TRBD1. CDR3 length: 13 amino acids. V was pared by 6 bases and J by 3 bases, with 4 bases of the junction left unmatched. The germline V gene has CDR1 LNHDA and CDR2 SQIVND (reference sequence). The CDR3 is CASSRTGRYEQYF. CDR3 nucleotides: TGTGCCAGTAGCCGGACAGGGCGCTACGAGCAGTACTTC.

V and J are TRBV19 and TRBJ2-7; D is perhaps TRBD2 (5 bases). Trimming shortened V by 6 bases and J by 0 bases, and 15 bases separated the two germline ends. The CDR3 covers 15 residues. Germline assignment: CDR1 LNHDA and CDR2 SQIVND (reference sequence). The CDR3 sequence: CASRDRVGSSYEQYF. In DNA, the CDR3 is TGTGCCAGTAGAGACCGCGTGGGGAGCTCCTACGAGCAGTACTTC.

The chain carries TRBV9 and TRBJ2-1, with 13 positions matching TRBD2. This CDR3 comprises 15 residues. V shed 4 bases and J 10 bases; nucleotides not matched to a gene: 8. The V gene's germline CDR1 is SGDLS and CDR2 YYNGEE. CDR3 bases: TGTGCCAGCAGCACCCGACTAGCGGGAGGCCGGGAGCAGTTCTTC. It encodes CASSTRLAGGREQFF.

V is TRBV21-1 and J is TRBJ1-4. TRBV21-1 is a pseudogene locus. The CDR3 is 15 residues long. The CDR3 DNA sequence: TGTGCCAGCAGCAAATTGAGGGGAGGGCCCGAAAAACTGTTTTTT. It yields the protein CASSKLRGGPEKLFF.

The CDR3 bases are TGTGCCAGCAGCTACCTATTCGGGAATCAGCCCCAGCATTTT. Translating it yields CASSYLFGNQPQHF. The rearrangement uses TRBV7-2 and TRBJ1-5, with D unclear. The V gene lost 4 bases and the J gene lost 4 bases, with 11 bases spanning the gap. The CDR3 totals 14 residues. CDR1 SGHTA and CDR2 FQGNSA come from the germline V gene. Full variable domain (outside the CDR3, taken from reference TRBV7-2 and TRBJ1-5): GAGVSQSPSNKVTEKGKDVELRCDPISGHTALYWYRQSLGQGLEFLIYFQGNSAPDKSGLPSDRFSAERTGGSVSTLTIQRTQQEDSAVYLCASSYLFGNQPQHFGDGTRLSIL.

This clone was observed a few times. The chain is built from TRBV19 and TRBJ2-3, with D maybe TRBD2 (5 bases). Trimming took off 5 bases at V and 0 bases at J, with 12 bases between the two ends. The CDR3 covers 15 residues. CDR1 and CDR2 (germline): LNHDA, SQIVND (reference sequence). DNA of the CDR3: TGTGCCAGTAGTGGACTTTTCTTTAGCACAGATACGCAGTATTTT. The encoded protein is CASSGLFFSTDTQYF.

The genes are TRBV6-5 and TRBJ1-2; D is uncertain. This CDR3 spans 14 amino acids. CDR1 and CDR2 (germline): MNHEY, SVGAGI. V lost 9 bases and J 4 bases, leaving 18 bases between the germline ends. CDR3 nucleotides: TGTGCCAGTACCATGGGAGCCGGCTCCTATGGCTACACCTTC. Translation: CASTMGAGSYGYTF.

The chain has TRBV28 and TRBJ2-7, with 7 bases fitting TRBD1. The V and J ends lost 6 bases and 5 bases, in that order; junction bases with no gene match: 7. The germline gives CDR1 MDHEN, CDR2 SYDVKM. The CDR3 consists of 13 residues. The CDR3 nucleotides read TGTGCCAGCAGGCTGACAGGGACCCACGAGCAGTACTTC. This gives the protein CASRLTGTHEQYF.

The V call is TRBV14, the J call TRBJ2-7, with 9 bases aligning to TRBD1. The CDR3 has 14 amino acids. Germline CDR1 reads SGHDN; CDR2 reads FVKESK. The V and J ends lost 5 bases and 6 bases, in that order; junction bases with no gene match: 8. The DNA for the CDR3 is TGTGCCAGCAGCTCCTGGGGACAGGGTGTCGAGCAGTACTTC. It yields the protein CASSSWGQGVEQYF.

This clone was counted a few times. This chain joins TRBV4-2 and TRBJ2-2; D is perhaps TRBD2 (7 bases). This CDR3 has 15 amino acids. From germline, CDR1 is LGHNA and CDR2 YNFKEQ. Trimming cost V 3 bases and J 7 bases, with 15 bases left between them. As DNA, the CDR3 is TGTGCCAGCAGCCACCGAGGGGGGGCGGACGGGGAGCTGTTTTTT. Its translation is CASSHRGGADGELFF.

The chain employs TRBV7-2 and TRBJ2-7, with D possibly matching TRBD2 (5 bases). Germline loops: CDR1 SGHTA, CDR2 FQGNSA. V was shortened by 6 bases and J by 6 bases, with 15 bases between the two germline ends. The CDR3 covers 13 residues. In DNA, the CDR3 is TGTGCCAGCAGTTCCGGAGGTGTACGCGAGCAGTACTTC. Translating gives CASSSGGVREQYF. Combining the CDR3 with reference TRBV7-2 and TRBJ2-7 gives the whole variable domain GAGVSQSPSNKVTEKGKDVELRCDPISGHTALYWYRQSLGQGLEFLIYFQGNSAPDKSGLPSDRFSAERTGGSVSTLTIQRTQQEDSAVYLCASSSGGVREQYFGPGTRLTVT.

V gene TRBV11-2 combines with J gene TRBJ2-7; tentative D call: TRBD1 (6 bases). Germline-derived CDR1 and CDR2 are SGHAT and FQNNGV. With 4 bases removed from V and 0 bases from J, the gap between germline ends came to 13 bases. This CDR3 is built from 15 residues. The CDR3 is CASSSTGRSSYEQYF. As DNA, the CDR3 is TGTGCCAGCAGCTCGACAGGCAGGAGCTCCTACGAGCAGTACTTC.

V is TRBV5-6 and J is TRBJ1-3; 7 positions agree with TRBD1. Trimming removed 2 bases from V and 6 bases from J; junction bases left unmatched: 8. The length of the CDR3 is 15 residues. Germline V gene lookup returns CDR1 SGHDT and CDR2 YYEEEE. In DNA form, the CDR3 reads TGTGCCAGCAGCTTCCTCGGACAGGCGCAAAACACCATATATTTT. It yields the protein CASSFLGQAQNTIYF. Drawing the rest from reference TRBV5-6 and TRBJ1-3, the complete variable domain is DAGVTQSPTHLIKTRGQQVTLRCSPKSGHDTVSWYQQALGQGPQFIFQYYEEEERQRGNFPDRFSGHQFPNYSSELNVNALLLGDSALYLCASSFLGQAQNTIYFGEGSWLTVV.

The genes are TRBV27 and TRBJ1-3; no clear D gene. The CDR3 totals 13 residues. CDR1 and CDR2 (germline): MNHEY, SMNVEV (reference sequence). V was cut by 4 bases and J by 3 bases, with 7 bases left in between. This CDR3 reads CASSSGIGNTIYF. The CDR3 DNA is TGTGCCAGCAGTTCCGGGATTGGAAACACCATATATTTT.

This chain uses TRBV4-1 with TRBJ1-1; D is unresolved. The V gene lost 2 bases and the J gene lost 5 bases, with 12 bases spanning the gap. CDR1 MGHRA and CDR2 YSYEKL come from the germline V gene. This CDR3 has 14 residues. CDR3 residues: CASSQLGRRTEAFF. CDR3 bases: TGCGCCAGCAGCCAACTAGGGAGGAGGACTGAAGCTTTCTTT.

This clone occurred once. The gene calls are TRBV3-1 (or the pseudogene TRBV3-2) and TRBJ1-6; 9 positions match TRBD1. The V segment lost 4 bases and the J segment 5 bases; nucleotides outside the gene matches: 3. The CDR3 runs to 15 residues. Per germline, CDR1 LGHDT and CDR2 YNNKEL (reference sequence). CDR3 region: CASSPRQGDNSPLHF. The CDR3 region has the DNA TGTGCCAGCAGCCCCCGACAGGGGGATAATTCACCCCTCCACTTT.

The rearrangement joins TRBV7-3 to TRBJ1-1, with 7 nucleotides matching TRBD1. The germline V gene encodes CDR1 SGHTA and CDR2 FQGTGA. V shed 1 base and J 4 bases; nucleotides not matched to a gene: 3. CDR3 length equals 14 residues. CDR3 bases: TGTGCCAGCAGCTTAAACCCAGGGGGCACTGAAGCTTTCTTT. Its translation is CASSLNPGGTEAFF. Drawing the rest from reference TRBV7-3 and TRBJ1-1, the complete variable domain is GAGVSQTPSNKVTEKGKYVELRCDPISGHTALYWYRQSLGQGPEFLIYFQGTGAADDSGLPNDRFFAVRPEGSVSTLKIQRTERGDSAVYLCASSLNPGGTEAFFGQGTRLTVV.

In this sample, this clone turned up once. The gene calls are TRBV7-9 and TRBJ1-1; the match to TRBD1 covers 10 bases. The ends lost 1 base at V and 5 bases at J; junction bases unmatched: 4. The CDR3 totals 15 residues. Germline values: CDR1 SEHNR, CDR2 FQNEAQ (reference sequence). The chain's CDR3 is CASSLVGTGVTEAFF. The DNA of the CDR3 is TGTGCCAGCAGCTTAGTTGGGACAGGGGTTACTGAAGCTTTCTTT.

The gene calls are TRBV25-1 and TRBJ2-5; TRBD1 might be the D (6 bases). The V end was cut by 5 bases, the J end by 4 bases, with 14 bases between. Germline V gene lookup returns CDR1 MGHDK and CDR2 SYGVNS. This CDR3 comprises 14 residues. The CDR3 sequence is CASSFRQDRETQYF. The CDR3 bases are TGTGCCAGCAGTTTCCGACAGGATCGAGAGACCCAGTACTTC.

The CDR3 here is CASRNTGVEYGYTF. The CDR3 DNA follows: TGTGCCAGCAGAAACACAGGGGTTGAGTATGGCTACACCTTC. The J gene is TRBJ1-2, the V gene TRBV6-5, with TRBD1 identical over 7 bases. From germline, CDR1 is MNHEY and CDR2 SVGAGI. Losses at the gene ends were 6 bases for V and 5 bases for J; bases not matched to a gene: 9. The length of the CDR3 is 14 residues.

This rearrangement joins TRBV19 to TRBJ1-5, with a tentative D call TRBD1 (6 bases). Germline loops: CDR1 LNHDA, CDR2 SQIVND (reference sequence). Trimming cost V 9 bases and J 4 bases, with 16 bases left between them. This CDR3 is 14 amino acids long. The CDR3 nucleotides read TGTGCCAGCTCGGGGAGGGGGGAAAATCAGCCCCAGCATTTT. Protein: CASSGRGENQPQHF.

The CDR3 here is CASSYSTGNSEQYF. DNA of the CDR3: TGTGCCAGCAGTTACTCGACGGGTAATTCCGAGCAGTACTTC. The rearrangement uses TRBV6-5 and TRBJ2-7; D is unclear. Between the trimmed V and J ends, which lost 0 bases and 6 bases, there was a span of 12 bases. Germline V CDR1 and CDR2: MNHEY, SVGAGI. There are 14 residues in the CDR3.